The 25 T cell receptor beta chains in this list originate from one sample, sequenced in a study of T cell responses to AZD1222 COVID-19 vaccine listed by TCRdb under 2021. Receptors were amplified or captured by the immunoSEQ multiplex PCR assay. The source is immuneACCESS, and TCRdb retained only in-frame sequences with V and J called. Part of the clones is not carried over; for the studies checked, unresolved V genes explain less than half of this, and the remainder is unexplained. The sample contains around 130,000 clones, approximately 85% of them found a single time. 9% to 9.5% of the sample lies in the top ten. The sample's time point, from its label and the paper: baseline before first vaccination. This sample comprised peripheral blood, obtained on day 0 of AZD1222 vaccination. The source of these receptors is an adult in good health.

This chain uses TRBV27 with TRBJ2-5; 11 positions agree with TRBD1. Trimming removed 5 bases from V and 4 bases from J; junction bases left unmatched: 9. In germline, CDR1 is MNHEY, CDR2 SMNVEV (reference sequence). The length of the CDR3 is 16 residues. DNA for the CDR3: TGTGCCAGCAGTGAAACCTGGACAGGGGGCGTAGAGACCCAGTACTTC. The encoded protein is CASSETWTGGVETQYF.

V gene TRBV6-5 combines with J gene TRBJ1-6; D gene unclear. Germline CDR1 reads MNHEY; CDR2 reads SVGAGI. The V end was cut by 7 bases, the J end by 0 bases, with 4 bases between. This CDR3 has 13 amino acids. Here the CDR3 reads CASTSSYNSPLHF. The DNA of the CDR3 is TGTGCCAGCACTAGCTCCTATAATTCACCCCTCCACTTT.

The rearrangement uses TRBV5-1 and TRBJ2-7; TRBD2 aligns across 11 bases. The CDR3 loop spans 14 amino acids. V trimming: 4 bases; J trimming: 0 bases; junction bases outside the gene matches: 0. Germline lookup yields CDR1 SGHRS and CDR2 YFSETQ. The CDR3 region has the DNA TGCGCCAGCAGCGGGACTAGCGGCTCCTACGAGCAGTACTTC. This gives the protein CASSGTSGSYEQYF.

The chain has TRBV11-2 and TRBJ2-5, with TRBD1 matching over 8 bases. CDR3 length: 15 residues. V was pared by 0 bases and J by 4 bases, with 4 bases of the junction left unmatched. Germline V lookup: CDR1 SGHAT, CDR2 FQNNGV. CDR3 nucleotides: TGTGCCAGCAGCTTAGACCGGACAGGGTCAGAGACCCAGTACTTC. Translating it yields CASSLDRTGSETQYF.

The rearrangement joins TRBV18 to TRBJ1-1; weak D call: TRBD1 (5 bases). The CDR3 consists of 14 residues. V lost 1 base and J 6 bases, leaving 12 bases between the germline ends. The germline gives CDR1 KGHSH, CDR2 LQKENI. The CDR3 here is CASSPLRDGAEAFF. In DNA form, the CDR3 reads TGTGCCAGCTCACCACTACGGGACGGGGCTGAAGCTTTCTTT.

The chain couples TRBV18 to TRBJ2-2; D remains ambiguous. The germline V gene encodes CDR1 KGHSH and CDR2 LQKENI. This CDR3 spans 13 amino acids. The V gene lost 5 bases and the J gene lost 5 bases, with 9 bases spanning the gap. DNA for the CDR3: TGTGCCAGCTCAGCACATAAGACCGGGGAGCTGTTTTTT. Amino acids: CASSAHKTGELFF.

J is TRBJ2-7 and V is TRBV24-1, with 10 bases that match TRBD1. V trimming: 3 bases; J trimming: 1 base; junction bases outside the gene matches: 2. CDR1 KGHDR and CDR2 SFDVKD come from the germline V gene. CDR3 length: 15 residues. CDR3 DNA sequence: TGTGCCACCAGTGATAGGACAGGGGGTTCCTACGAGCAGTACTTC. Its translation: CATSDRTGGSYEQYF.

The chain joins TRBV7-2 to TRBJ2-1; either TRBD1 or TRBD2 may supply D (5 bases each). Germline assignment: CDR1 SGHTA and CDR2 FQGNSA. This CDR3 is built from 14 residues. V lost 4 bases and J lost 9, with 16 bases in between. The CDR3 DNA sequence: TGTGCCAGCAGCTGGGGCGCTAGCTCGCCTGAGCAGTTCTTC. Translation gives CASSWGASSPEQFF.

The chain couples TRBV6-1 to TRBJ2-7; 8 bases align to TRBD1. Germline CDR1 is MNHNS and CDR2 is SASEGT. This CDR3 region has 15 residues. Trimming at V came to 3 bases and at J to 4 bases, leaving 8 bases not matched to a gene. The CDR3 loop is CASSDGQGPSYEQYF. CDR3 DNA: TGTGCCAGCAGTGACGGACAGGGACCTTCTTACGAGCAGTACTTC.

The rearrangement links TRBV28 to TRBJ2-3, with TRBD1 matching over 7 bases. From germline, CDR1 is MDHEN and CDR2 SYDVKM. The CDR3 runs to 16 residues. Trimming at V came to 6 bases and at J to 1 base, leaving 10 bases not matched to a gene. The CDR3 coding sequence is TGTGCCAGCAGCCAGGGGGTACGGGACCGCACAGATACGCAGTATTTT. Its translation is CASSQGVRDRTDTQYF.

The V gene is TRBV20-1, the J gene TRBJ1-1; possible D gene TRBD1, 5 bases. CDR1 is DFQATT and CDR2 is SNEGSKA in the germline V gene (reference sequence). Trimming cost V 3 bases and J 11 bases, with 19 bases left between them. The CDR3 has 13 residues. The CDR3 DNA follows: TGCAGTGCTAGTGGGACGGGTCGGTCGGCGGCTTTCTTT. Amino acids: CSASGTGRSAAFF.

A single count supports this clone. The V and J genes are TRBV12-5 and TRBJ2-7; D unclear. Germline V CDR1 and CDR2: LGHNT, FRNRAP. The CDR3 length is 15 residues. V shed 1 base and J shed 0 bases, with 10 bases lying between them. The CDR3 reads CASGLAQAGSYEQYF. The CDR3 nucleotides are TGTGCTAGTGGTTTGGCGCAGGCCGGCTCCTACGAGCAGTACTTC.

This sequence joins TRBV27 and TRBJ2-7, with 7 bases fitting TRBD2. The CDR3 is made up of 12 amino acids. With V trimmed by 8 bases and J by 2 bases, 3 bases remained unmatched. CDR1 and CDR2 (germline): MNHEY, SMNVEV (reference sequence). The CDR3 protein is CASSAGTYEQYF. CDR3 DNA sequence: TGTGCCAGCTCAGCGGGGACCTACGAGCAGTACTTC.

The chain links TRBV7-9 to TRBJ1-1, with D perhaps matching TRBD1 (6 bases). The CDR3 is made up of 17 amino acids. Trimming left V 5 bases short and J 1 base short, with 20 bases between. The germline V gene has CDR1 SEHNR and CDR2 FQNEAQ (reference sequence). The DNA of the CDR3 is TGTGCCAGCAGCCCGGAAGTGGGGGCCCGACCGAACACTGAAGCTTTCTTT. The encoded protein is CASSPEVGARPNTEAFF.

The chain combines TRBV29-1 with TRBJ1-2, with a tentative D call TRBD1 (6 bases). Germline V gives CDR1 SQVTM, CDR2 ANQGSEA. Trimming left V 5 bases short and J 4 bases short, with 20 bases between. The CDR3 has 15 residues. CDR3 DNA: TGCAGCGTTACCCAGCTCGGGGGGCAAGGCTATGGCTACACCTTC. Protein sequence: CSVTQLGGQGYGYTF.

CDR3 residues: CATSDLPRGTSGTNEQFF. CDR3 bases: TGTGCCACCAGTGATTTGCCCCGTGGGACTAGCGGGACTAACGAGCAGTTCTTC. This chain uses TRBV24-1 with TRBJ2-1; 13 bases map to TRBD2. Germline-derived CDR1 and CDR2 are KGHDR and SFDVKD. The CDR3 length is 18 residues. The J segment lost 10 bases and the V segment lost 0 bases, leaving 11 bases of the junction unmatched.

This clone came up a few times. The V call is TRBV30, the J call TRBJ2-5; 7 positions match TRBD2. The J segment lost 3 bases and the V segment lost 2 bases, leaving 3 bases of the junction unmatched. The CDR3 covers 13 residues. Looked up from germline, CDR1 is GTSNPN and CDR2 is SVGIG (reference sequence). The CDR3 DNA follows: TGTGCCTGGAGTCCCGCGGGGGAAGAGACCCAGTACTTC. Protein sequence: CAWSPAGEETQYF.

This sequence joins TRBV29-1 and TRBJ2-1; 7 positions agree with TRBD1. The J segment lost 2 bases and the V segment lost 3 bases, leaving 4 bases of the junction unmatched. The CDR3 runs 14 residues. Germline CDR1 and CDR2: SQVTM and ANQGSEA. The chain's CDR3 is CSVELQGTYNEQFF. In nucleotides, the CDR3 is TGCAGCGTTGAGTTACAGGGGACCTACAATGAGCAGTTCTTC.

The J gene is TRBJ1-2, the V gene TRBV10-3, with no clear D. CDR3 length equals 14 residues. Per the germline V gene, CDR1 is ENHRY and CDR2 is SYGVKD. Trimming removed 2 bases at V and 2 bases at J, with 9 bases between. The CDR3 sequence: CAISEMGSNYGYTF. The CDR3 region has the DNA TGTGCCATCAGTGAGATGGGGTCCAACTATGGCTACACCTTC.

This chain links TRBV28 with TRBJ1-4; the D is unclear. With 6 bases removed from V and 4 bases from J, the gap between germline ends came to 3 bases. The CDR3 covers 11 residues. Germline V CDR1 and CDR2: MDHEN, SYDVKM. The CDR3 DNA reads TGTGCCAGCAGGCATAATGAAAAACTGTTTTTT. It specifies CASRHNEKLFF.

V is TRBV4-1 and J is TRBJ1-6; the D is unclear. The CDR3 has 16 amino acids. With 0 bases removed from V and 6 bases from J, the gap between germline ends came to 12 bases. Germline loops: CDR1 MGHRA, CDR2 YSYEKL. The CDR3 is CASSQDSSAFNSPLHF. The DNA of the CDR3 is TGCGCCAGCAGCCAAGATTCGTCTGCATTTAATTCACCCCTCCACTTT.

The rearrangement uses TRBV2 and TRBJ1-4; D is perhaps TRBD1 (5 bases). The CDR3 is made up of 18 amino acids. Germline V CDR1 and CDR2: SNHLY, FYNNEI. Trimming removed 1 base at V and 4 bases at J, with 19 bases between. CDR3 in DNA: TGTGCCAGCAGTGAAGTGTCCTCACAGGCCGAAAATAATGAAAAACTGTTTTTT. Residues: CASSEVSSQAENNEKLFF.

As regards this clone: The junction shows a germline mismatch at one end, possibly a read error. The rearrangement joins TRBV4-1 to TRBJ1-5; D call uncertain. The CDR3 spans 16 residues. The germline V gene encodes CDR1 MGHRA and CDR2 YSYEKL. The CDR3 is CATSQDWAGNNQPQHF. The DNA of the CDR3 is TGCGCCACCAGCCAAGATTGGGCAGGCAACAATCAGCCCCAGCATTTT.

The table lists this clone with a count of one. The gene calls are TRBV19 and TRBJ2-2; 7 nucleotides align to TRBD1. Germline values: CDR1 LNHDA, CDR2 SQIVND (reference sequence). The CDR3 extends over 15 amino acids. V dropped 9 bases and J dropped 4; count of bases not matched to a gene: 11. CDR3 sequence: CASCTRQGSTGELFF. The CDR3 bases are TGTGCCAGCTGCACCCGACAGGGATCCACCGGGGAGCTGTTTTTT.

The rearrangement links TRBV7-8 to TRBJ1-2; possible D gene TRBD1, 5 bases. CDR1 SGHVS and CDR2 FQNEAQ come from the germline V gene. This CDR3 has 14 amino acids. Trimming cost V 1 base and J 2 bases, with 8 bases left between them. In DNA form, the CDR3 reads TGTGCCAGCAGCTTAGGAGGGGCCAACTATGGCTACACCTTC. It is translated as CASSLGGANYGYTF.